The 5 T cell receptor beta chains reported below all come from one sample, sequenced in a study of shared clonotypes between healthy human individuals. Assay: immunoSEQ multiplex PCR; the TCRdb copy retains only in-frame clones and omits some. The profile shows roughly 1,500,000 clones, 95% to 99% of them singletons. Sequencing input: naive CD4+ T cells sorted from blood. As for subset: CD45RA+ positively selected. These TCRs come from a man aged 25-45 years in good health.

The chain has TRBV7-2 and TRBJ1-2, with D perhaps matching TRBD1 (6 bases). This CDR3 contains 16 residues. Germline values: CDR1 SGHTA, CDR2 FQGNSA. V lost 1 base and J lost 4, with 16 bases in between. CDR3 residues: CASSLDSGPGVYGYTF. The CDR3 DNA reads TGTGCCAGCAGCTTAGATTCGGGCCCAGGGGTCTATGGCTACACCTTC. Complete variable domain (other parts from reference TRBV7-2 and TRBJ1-2): GAGVSQSPSNKVTEKGKDVELRCDPISGHTALYWYRQSLGQGLEFLIYFQGNSAPDKSGLPSDRFSAERTGGSVSTLTIQRTQQEDSAVYLCASSLDSGPGVYGYTFGSGTRLTVV.

J is TRBJ1-1 and V is TRBV7-6; possible D gene TRBD1, 5 bases. The CDR3 has 13 amino acids. Trimming stripped 2 bases from V and 6 bases from J, with 10 bases between. The germline V gene encodes CDR1 SGHVS and CDR2 FNYEAQ. The CDR3 reads CASSLRGKSEAFF. The DNA of the CDR3 is TGTGCCAGCAGCTTACGGGGGAAGTCTGAAGCTTTCTTT.

V is TRBV5-4 and J is TRBJ2-3; no clear D gene. The V end lost 4 bases, the J end lost 3 bases, and 12 bases lay between the germline ends. This CDR3 has 14 amino acids. Germline V gene data show CDR1 as SGHNT and CDR2 as YYREEE (reference sequence). The CDR3 region is CASSPRLETDTQYF. CDR3 in DNA: TGTGCCAGCAGCCCCCGGCTAGAGACAGATACGCAGTATTTT. Using reference TRBV5-4 and TRBJ2-3 for the parts outside the CDR3, the full variable domain is ETGVTQSPTHLIKTRGQQVTLRCSSQSGHNTVSWYQQALGQGPQFIFQYYREEENGRGNFPPRFSGLQFPNYSSELNVNALELDDSALYLCASSPRLETDTQYFGPGTRLTVL.

V and J are TRBV6-5 and TRBJ1-2; D might be TRBD1 (5 bases). Trimming pared 0 bases from V and 5 bases from J, leaving 10 bases between. Germline assignment: CDR1 MNHEY and CDR2 SVGAGI. This CDR3 comprises 14 residues. This CDR3 reads CASSYSKTAYGYTF. The CDR3 DNA reads TGTGCCAGCAGTTACTCGAAGACAGCTTATGGCTACACCTTC.

CDR3 in amino acids: CSVGLTYEQYF. CDR3 nucleotide sequence: TGCAGCGTTGGACTAACCTACGAGCAGTACTTC. The chain joins TRBV29-1 to TRBJ2-7; tentatively, D is TRBD2 (5 bases). Trimming took 4 bases from V and 2 from J, leaving 6 bases between them. This CDR3 contains 11 residues. Germline V gene lookup returns CDR1 SQVTM and CDR2 ANQGSEA.